This T cell receptor (beta chain) was observed in a study of blood T cell repertoires in COVID-19. Study-wide context: Samples taken during acute and convalescent COVID-19 were collected in the United States, Italy and Spain. Sample material is recorded as cDNA or gDNA derived from T cells, B-cell-depleted T cells, or PBMCs.

This clone was seen just once. Source study methods: Estimated nucleated cell counts came from reference gene primer amplification. This table comes from immunoSEQ multiplex PCR, and its TCRdb copy is limited to in-frame clones, with some not included. The V and J calls and clone size come from that table; D and trimming were worked out from the DNA. Of 140,000 to 150,000 clones in the sample, around nine tenths were seen once. Germline CDR1 SGDLS, CDR2 YYNGEE. This CDR3 comprises 17 residues. V lost 4 bases to trimming and J lost 4 bases, with 18 bases between them. Sequenced input: peripheral blood. The chain couples TRBV9 to TRBJ1-6, with a tentative D call TRBD1 (5 bases). The source of this sequence is a human donor in a cohort sampled during active COVID-19. CDR3 nucleotides: TGTGCCAGCAGCTCGGGGGACGCGGGGATTTATAATTCACCCCTCCACTTT. The encoded protein is CASSSGDAGIYNSPLHF.